This T cell receptor beta chain was observed in a study of blood T cell dynamics during melanoma immunotherapy. Whole-study results and caveats: The most clonal sorted CD8+ subset, immune-effector cells, was closest to cell-free DNA CDR3 sequences.

Noted time point: pre-treatment baseline. The assay was immunoSEQ multiplex PCR, and TCRdb's table has in-frame clones only and misses some. The table includes some 13,000 clones, about 91% detected once. Of note for this clone: The antigen is unknown.

Looked up from germline, CDR1 is SNHLY and CDR2 is FYNNEI. The length of the CDR3 is 15 residues. Trimming removed 6 bases at V and 2 bases at J, with 16 bases between. The sample was effector memory CD8+ T cells from blood, taken from a patient treated with checkpoint blockade. This rearrangement joins TRBV2 to TRBJ2-5; tentative D call: TRBD1 (7 bases). The receptor comes from a human donor with melanoma. The CDR3 protein is CASRGGQNLQETQYF. CDR3 sequence (DNA): TGTGCCAGCAGGGGGGGACAGAACCTACAAGAGACCCAGTACTTC.